The count of the clone carrying this T cell receptor beta chain is one. The antigen remains undetermined. TCRdb's table, derived via immunoSEQ multiplex PCR, lists solely in-frame clones and lacks some. Among 25,000 to 35,000 clones listed, roughly four fifths were seen once. The data derive from a study of radiotherapy plus CTLA-4 blockade in lung cancer. Study findings and constraints: Interferon-beta and early blood T cell clone dynamics reportedly predicted response best. Blood-borne expansion of tumor-derived TCR clones followed radiotherapy plus ipilimumab.

Germline V gene sequence: CDR1 KGHSH, CDR2 LQKENI. The CDR3 has 17 residues. The trim removed 2 bases at V and 4 bases at J, leaving 5 bases unmatched. The study gave focal radiation plus ipilimumab CTLA-4 blockade to patients with chemo-refractory metastatic non-small-cell lung cancer. This clonotype was sampled from a human donor with non-small cell lung cancer that progressed on radiotherapy plus ipilimumab. V gene TRBV18 combines with J gene TRBJ2-2, with 12 bases matching TRBD2. The input for sequencing was peripheral blood, taken from a patient treated with radiotherapy plus ipilimumab. DNA of the CDR3: TGTGCCAGCTCACCAAACGGACTAGCGGGGACCACCGGGGAGCTGTTTTTT. Amino acids: CASSPNGLAGTTGELFF.